A selection of T cell receptor beta chains follows, all from one sample in a study of shared clonotypes between healthy human individuals. Libraries were prepared by immunoSEQ multiplex PCR; TCRdb keeps only in-frame clonotypes and omits some of them. The sample records about 610,000 clones, about 96% being singletons. The sample consisted of naive CD8+ T cells sorted from blood. These receptors came from a woman under 40 in good health. Both conserved end residues are part of each CDR3. Fields, in order: V gene, J gene, D gene, clone size, CDR3 protein, CDR3 DNA. D genes are given only for firm matches. Clone size appears in some rows only: once, few, many, or a class for an expanded clone.

TRBV5-1	TRBJ1-6	TRBD1	NA	CASSLEGGAYSPLHF	TGCGCCAGCAGCTTAGAAGGGGGCGCGTATTCACCCCTCCACTTT
TRBV7-3	TRBJ2-7	NA	once	CASSLGIAASYEQYF	TGTGCCAGCAGCTTAGGCATCGCAGCCTCCTACGAGCAGTACTTC
TRBV28	TRBJ2-2	NA	once	CASGGLDGSGELFF	TGTGCCAGTGGGGGGCTAGATGGCTCCGGGGAGCTGTTTTTT
TRBV11-2	TRBJ2-7	NA	NA	CASSSRGAEQYF	TGTGCCAGCAGCTCGAGGGGTGCCGAGCAGTACTTC
TRBV10-2	TRBJ2-3	TRBD1	NA	CASSDDRGGTDTQYF	TGCGCCAGCAGTGATGACAGGGGGGGAACAGATACGCAGTATTTT
TRBV2	TRBJ1-2	NA	NA	CARQQSNYGYTF	TGTGCCAGGCAACAAAGTAACTATGGCTACACCTTC
TRBV6-5	TRBJ2-3	NA	NA	CASSYSLGSTDTQYF	TGTGCCAGCAGTTACTCGCTTGGCAGCACAGATACGCAGTATTTT
TRBV27	TRBJ1-1	NA	NA	CASSFGGRTEAFF	TGTGCCAGCAGTTTTGGGGGGAGAACTGAAGCTTTCTTT
TRBV30	TRBJ2-7	TRBD2	once	CAWSSDPSGRPYEQYF	TGTGCCTGGAGCTCCGATCCTAGCGGGAGACCTTACGAGCAGTACTTC
TRBV7-9	TRBJ2-3	NA	NA	CASSSPRVGLQYF	TGTGCCAGCAGCTCCCCGAGGGTCGGATTGCAGTATTTT
TRBV5-3	TRBJ2-7	NA	NA	CARSCHSGETFNEQYF	TGTGCCAGAAGCTGCCATTCGGGGGAAACTTTCAACGAGCAGTACTTC
TRBV5-4	TRBJ2-7	TRBD1	NA	CASSNRTGGSYEQYF	TGTGCCAGCAGCAACCGGACAGGGGGCTCCTACGAGCAGTACTTC
TRBV5-6	TRBJ2-2	NA	NA	CASSLTYGTSTGELFF	TGTGCCAGCAGCTTGACTTACGGGACCTCAACCGGGGAGCTGTTTTTT
TRBV29-1	TRBJ2-7	NA	NA	CSVVVRGRMEVYEQYF	TGCAGCGTTGTCGTCCGGGGAAGAATGGAAGTATACGAGCAGTACTTC
TRBV28	TRBJ1-3	NA	NA	CASSLLPGAGNTIYF	TGTGCCAGCAGTTTATTGCCAGGGGCTGGAAACACCATATATTTT
TRBV5-8	TRBJ1-5	NA	once	CASSLSPTGYQPQHF	TGTGCCAGCAGCCTGAGCCCCACAGGCTATCAGCCCCAGCATTTT
TRBV5-8	TRBJ1-6	NA	NA	CASSLSGNSPLHF	TGTGCCAGCAGCTTGTCAGGGAATTCACCCCTCCACTTT
TRBV4-1	TRBJ2-1	TRBD2	NA	CASSQSPLAGATNEQFF	TGCGCCAGCAGCCAATCCCCACTAGCGGGAGCAACCAATGAGCAGTTCTTC
TRBV4-1	TRBJ2-3	TRBD2	NA	CASSQDAFIGLAGADTQYF	TGCGCCAGCAGCCAAGATGCGTTTATAGGACTAGCGGGTGCGGATACGCAGTATTTT
TRBV4-1	TRBJ2-3	NA	NA	CASSQDGGRYTDTQYF	TGCGCCAGCAGCCAAGATGGGGGACGCTACACAGATACGCAGTATTTT
TRBV7-9	TRBJ2-3	NA	NA	CASTLAGSTDTQYF	TGTGCCAGCACCCTAGCTGGTAGCACAGATACGCAGTATTTT
TRBV5-1	TRBJ1-1	TRBD1	NA	CASSRDRDLLGNTEAFF	TGCGCCAGCAGCCGAGACAGGGACCTGCTTGGGAACACTGAAGCTTTCTTT
TRBV6-6	TRBJ1-5	NA	NA	CASSSDIGQPQHF	TGTGCCAGCAGTTCCGACATCGGCCAGCCCCAGCATTTT
TRBV6-6	TRBJ2-7	TRBD2	NA	CASSLAGENYEQYF	TGTGCCAGCAGCTTAGCGGGAGAAAACTACGAGCAGTACTTC
TRBV4-1	TRBJ2-7	TRBD1	NA	CASSHQAGTAASYEQYF	TGCGCCAGCAGCCATCAGGCCGGGACAGCCGCTTCCTACGAGCAGTACTTC
TRBV28	TRBJ2-6	NA	once	CASSLGGWSGANVLTF	TGTGCCAGCAGTTTGGGGGGTTGGTCTGGGGCCAACGTCCTGACTTTC
TRBV10-1	TRBJ2-7	NA	NA	CASNTGRIWQYF	TGCGCCAGCAATACGGGACGTATATGGCAGTACTTC
TRBV9	TRBJ2-5	NA	NA	CASSVARGTYQETQYF	TGTGCCAGCAGCGTAGCCCGGGGAACGTACCAAGAGACCCAGTACTTC
TRBV4-1	TRBJ1-3	NA	NA	CASSQVGGSGNTIYF	TGCGCCAGCAGCCAAGTGGGAGGATCTGGAAACACCATATATTTT
TRBV19	TRBJ2-7	TRBD1	NA	CASSQDFRDRVGEQYF	TGTGCCAGTAGTCAAGATTTCCGGGACAGGGTTGGAGAGCAGTACTTC
TRBV28	TRBJ2-3	TRBD2	NA	CASSPRLLTSESTDTQYF	TGTGCCAGCAGTCCCCGACTCCTGACTAGCGAAAGCACAGATACGCAGTATTTT
TRBV15	TRBJ2-1	TRBD2	NA	CATSVAGGSYNEQFF	TGTGCCACCAGTGTAGCGGGAGGCTCCTACAATGAGCAGTTCTTC
TRBV28	TRBJ1-4	NA	NA	CASSPPLGLEKKLFF	TGTGCCAGCAGTCCCCCCCTGGGCTTAGAAAAAAAACTGTTTTTT
TRBV27	TRBJ2-7	TRBD2	NA	CASKVASGGYSYEQYF	TGTGCCAGCAAGGTGGCTAGCGGAGGATACTCCTACGAGCAGTACTTC
TRBV28	TRBJ1-2	NA	NA	CASRTSGDGYGYTF	TGTGCCAGCAGAACCTCAGGGGACGGGTATGGCTACACCTTC
TRBV27	TRBJ1-6	NA	NA	CASSYRAGTLSYNSPLHF	TGTGCCAGCAGTTACCGGGCCGGGACGCTCTCCTATAATTCACCCCTCCACTTT
TRBV28	TRBJ1-1	TRBD1	NA	CASSDREELAFF	TGTGCCAGCAGTGACAGGGAGGAGCTGGCCTTCTTT
TRBV2	TRBJ2-5	TRBD2	NA	CASTLVAGVETQYF	TGTGCCAGCACGTTGGTCGCGGGAGTGGAGACCCAGTACTTC
TRBV27	TRBJ2-7	TRBD2	NA	CASSALAGGTYEQYF	TGTGCCAGCAGTGCCTTAGCGGGAGGCACCTACGAGCAGTACTTC